The clone carrying this T cell receptor (beta chain) was seen repeatedly, ten times or more. V was shortened by 3 bases and J by 0 bases, with 11 bases between the two germline ends. The CDR3 contains 15 residues. This record comes from a study of T-cell reconstitution after alpha-beta-depleted transplantation in children. Unique molecular identifiers were incorporated during preparation of the TCRbeta library. TCRdb called the PCR reads again in MiXCR, with one record for every CDR3 protein. The repertoire holds some 240,000 distinct CDR3 sequences, with 12% as singletons. This chain joins TRBV12-3 or TRBV12-4 and TRBJ1-2; D may be TRBD1 (6 bases). The sequence was collected from a human donor who donated a stem cell graft to a child with acute lymphoblastic leukemia. The sequencing here drew on PBMCs from the stem cell graft donor, taken from the stem cell graft. CDR3 nucleotides: TGTGCCAGCAGTTTGAAAGGGGGAGCTAACTATGGCTACACCTTC. This sequence encodes CASSLKGGANYGYTF.